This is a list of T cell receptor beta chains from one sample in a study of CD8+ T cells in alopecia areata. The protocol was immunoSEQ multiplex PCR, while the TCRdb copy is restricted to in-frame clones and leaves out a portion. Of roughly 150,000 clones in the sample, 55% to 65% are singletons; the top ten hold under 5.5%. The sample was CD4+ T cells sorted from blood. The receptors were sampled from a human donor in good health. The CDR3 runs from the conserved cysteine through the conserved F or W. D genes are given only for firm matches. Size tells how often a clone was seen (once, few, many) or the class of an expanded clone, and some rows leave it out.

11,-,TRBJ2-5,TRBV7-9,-,CASSPKETQYF,TGTGCCAGCAGCCCTAAGGAGACCCAGTACTTC
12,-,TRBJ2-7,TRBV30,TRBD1,CAFRRDSYEQYF,TGTGCCTTCCGCCGGGACAGCTACGAGCAGTACTTC
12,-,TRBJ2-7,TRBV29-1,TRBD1,CSAGTGVFEQYF,TGCAGCGCCGGGACAGGGGTTTTCGAGCAGTACTTC
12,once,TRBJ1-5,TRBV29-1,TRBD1,CSVGTGSQPQHF,TGCAGCGTGGGGACAGGGAGTCAGCCCCAGCATTTT
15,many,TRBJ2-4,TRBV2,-,CASSEGRTTKNIQYF,TGTGCCAGCAGTGAAGGTCGGACAACCAAAAACATTCAGTACTTC
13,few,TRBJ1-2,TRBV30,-,CAWSESQIGDYTF,TGTGCCTGGAGTGAATCCCAAATAGGGGACTACACCTTC
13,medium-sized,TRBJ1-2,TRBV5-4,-,CASSLAGGAGYTF,TGTGCCAGCAGCTTGGCCGGGGGGGCTGGCTACACCTTC
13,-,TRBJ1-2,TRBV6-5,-,CASSYKGNYGYTF,TGTGCCAGCAGTTACAAGGGGAACTATGGCTACACCTTC
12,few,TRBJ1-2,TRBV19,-,CASSTGHFGYTF,TGTGCCAGTAGTACGGGACATTTTGGCTACACCTTC
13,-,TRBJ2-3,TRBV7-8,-,CASSLALSDTQYF,TGTGCCAGCAGCTTAGCCTTGTCGGATACGCAGTATTTT
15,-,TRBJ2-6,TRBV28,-,CASNRPSSGANVLTF,TGTGCCAGCAATCGGCCTTCCTCTGGGGCCAACGTCCTGACTTTC
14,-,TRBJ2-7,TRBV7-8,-,CASSPGLKFYEQYF,TGTGCCAGCAGCCCAGGACTCAAATTCTACGAGCAGTACTTC
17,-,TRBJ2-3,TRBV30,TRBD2,CAWSRTSGRAQEDTQYF,TGTGCCTGGAGCCGGACTAGCGGGAGGGCCCAGGAAGATACGCAGTATTTT
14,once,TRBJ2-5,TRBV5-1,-,CASTRSGLQETQYF,TGCGCCAGCACCCGGAGTGGCCTCCAAGAGACCCAGTACTTC
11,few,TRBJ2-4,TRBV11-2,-,CASSLSNWYYF,TGTGCCAGCAGCTTATCTAATTGGTACTACTTC
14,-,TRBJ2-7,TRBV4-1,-,CASSQAARTYEQYF,TGCGCCAGCAGCCAAGCCGCCCGAACCTACGAGCAGTACTTC
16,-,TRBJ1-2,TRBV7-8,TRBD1,CASSLRPSQGLYGYTF,TGTGCCAGCAGCTTAAGGCCCTCACAGGGGTTGTATGGCTACACCTTC
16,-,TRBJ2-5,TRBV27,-,CASSRKPHSTGETQYF,TGTGCCAGCAGCCGCAAGCCCCACAGCACAGGGGAGACCCAGTACTTC
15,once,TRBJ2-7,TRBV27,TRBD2,CASSPTGTSPYEQYF,TGTGCCAGCAGTCCGACCGGGACTAGTCCTTACGAGCAGTACTTC
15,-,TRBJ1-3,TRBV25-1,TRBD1,CASSDMTGTGNTIYF,TGTGCCAGCAGTGATATGACAGGGACTGGAAACACCATATATTTT
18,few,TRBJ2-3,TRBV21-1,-,CASSKGTGLAGTADTQYF,TGTGCCAGCAGCAAAGGCACCGGACTAGCGGGAACGGCAGATACGCAGTATTTT
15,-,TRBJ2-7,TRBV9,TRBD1,CASSSPDRGLAEQYF,TGTGCCAGCAGTAGCCCTGACAGGGGGCTCGCCGAGCAGTACTTC
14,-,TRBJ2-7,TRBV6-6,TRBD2,CASSSTGGPEEQYF,TGTGCCAGCAGTTCAACGGGAGGGCCAGAGGAGCAGTACTTC
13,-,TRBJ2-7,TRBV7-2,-,CASSLAPGYEQYF,TGTGCCAGCAGCTTAGCCCCGGGGTACGAGCAGTACTTC
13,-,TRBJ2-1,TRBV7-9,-,CASTNQGRNEQFF,TGTGCCAGCACCAACCAGGGCCGCAATGAGCAGTTCTTC
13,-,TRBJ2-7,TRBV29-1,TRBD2,CSVVLAVLYEQYF,TGCAGCGTTGTACTAGCGGTCCTCTACGAGCAGTACTTC
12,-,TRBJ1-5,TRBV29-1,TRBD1,CSVGQGDQPQHF,TGCAGCGTTGGACAGGGGGATCAGCCCCAGCATTTT
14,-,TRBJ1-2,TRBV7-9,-,CASSSLKAGPGYTF,TGTGCCAGCAGCAGTTTGAAGGCCGGTCCTGGCTACACCTTC
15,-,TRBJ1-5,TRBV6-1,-,CASSSSQLGNQPQHF,TGTGCCAGCAGCTCCTCCCAGCTTGGCAATCAGCCCCAGCATTTT
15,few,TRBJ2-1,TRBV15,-,CATSRDSQGGYEQFF,TGTGCCACCAGCAGAGATTCGCAGGGGGGCTATGAGCAGTTCTTC
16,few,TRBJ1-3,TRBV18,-,CASSPTRSDSGNTIYF,TGTGCCAGCTCACCAACTCGTTCTGACTCTGGAAACACCATATATTTT
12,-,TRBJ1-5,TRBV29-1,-,CSVQSFNQPQHF,TGCAGCGTTCAATCCTTCAATCAGCCCCAGCATTTT